These 13 T cell receptor beta chains were sequenced from one sample in a study of blood T cell repertoires in COVID-19. This table comes from immunoSEQ multiplex PCR, and its TCRdb copy is limited to in-frame clones, with some not included. Of under 300,000 clones listed, around 87% are singletons. The specimen sequenced was PBMCs or T cells enriched from blood (not recorded which). The source of these receptors is a woman aged 40 to 50 with acute COVID-19.

The chain couples TRBV27 to TRBJ1-2; a weak D match, TRBD1 (5 bases). Looked up from germline, CDR1 is MNHEY and CDR2 is SMNVEV (reference sequence). V lost 8 bases and J 4 bases, leaving 11 bases between the germline ends. The CDR3 contains 12 residues. CDR3 sequence: CASRGGFYGYTF. CDR3 DNA: TGTGCCAGCCGGGGGGGGTTCTATGGCTACACCTTC.

This chain joins TRBV30 and TRBJ1-1; D may be TRBD1 (6 bases). V gave up 4 bases and J gave up 5 bases, with 23 bases separating them. Germline V gives CDR1 GTSNPN, CDR2 SVGIG (reference sequence). The CDR3 has 16 amino acids. CDR3 DNA: TGTGCCTGGACTCAACTTGGGGGCGTTGAGGGTACTGAAGCTTTCTTT. This encodes CAWTQLGGVEGTEAFF.

This clone has just one count. The chain joins TRBV6-5 to TRBJ2-1; TRBD2 agrees at 9 bases. The CDR3 totals 15 residues. With V trimmed by 6 bases and J by 2 bases, 5 bases remained unmatched. In germline, CDR1 is MNHEY, CDR2 SVGAGI. For the CDR3, the DNA is TGTGCCAGCAGGGCGGGACTAGCTGCCTACAATGAGCAGTTCTTC. It specifies CASRAGLAAYNEQFF.

This clone was counted ten times or more. The chain is built from TRBV3-1 (or the pseudogene TRBV3-2) and TRBJ2-7; 7 bases line up with TRBD1. Germline CDR1 reads LGHDT; CDR2 reads YNNKEL (reference sequence). This CDR3 is built from 13 residues. J was trimmed by 4 bases and V by 5 bases; bases with no gene match: 5. CDR3 region: CASSDRQGYEQYF. CDR3 sequence (DNA): TGTGCCAGCAGCGATCGACAGGGATACGAGCAGTACTTC.

The J gene is TRBJ2-3, the V gene TRBV5-1; 10 bases are a match to TRBD2. The CDR3 length is 14 residues. With 5 bases clipped from V and 8 bases from J, the junction kept 8 bases outside the gene matches. The V gene's germline CDR1 is SGHRS and CDR2 YFSETQ. This CDR3 reads CASSDGTSATTQYF. CDR3 nucleotides: TGCGCCAGCAGTGACGGGACTAGCGCTACTACGCAGTATTTT.

The chain combines TRBV21-1 with TRBJ2-7; TRBD2 is the table's D call, not checked against the DNA. TRBV21-1 is annotated as a pseudogene. The CDR3 spans 16 residues. CDR3 region: CASSTQTSGRAHEQYF. The CDR3 region has the DNA TGTGCCAGCAGCACCCAGACTAGCGGGAGGGCCCACGAGCAGTACTTC.

This CDR3 is CASSQDLNQPQHF. Here the CDR3 DNA reads TGTGCCAGCAGCCAAGATCTTAATCAGCCCCAGCATTTT. This chain links TRBV14 with TRBJ1-5; no reliable D call. CDR1 and CDR2 from the germline V gene are SGHDN and FVKESK. CDR3 length: 13 amino acids. V was trimmed by 0 bases and J by 4 bases, leaving 4 bases between them.

The V call is TRBV4-1, the J call TRBJ2-2, with 10 bases that match TRBD1. CDR3 length: 18 amino acids. Trimming cost V 0 bases and J 6 bases; bases outside gene matches: 10. CDR1 and CDR2 from the germline V gene are MGHRA and YSYEKL. CDR3 loop: CASSQEPSDRGLSGELFF. The CDR3 region has the DNA TGCGCCAGCAGCCAAGAACCTTCCGACAGGGGGCTGTCCGGGGAGCTGTTTTTT.

The chain is built from TRBV30 and TRBJ1-2; D unresolved. The CDR3 has 13 amino acids. V lost 1 base and J lost 2, with 8 bases in between. Germline V lookup: CDR1 GTSNPN, CDR2 SVGIG (reference sequence). CDR3 region: CAWSGQANYGYTF. The DNA for the CDR3 is TGTGCCTGGAGTGGGCAGGCGAACTATGGCTACACCTTC.

This sequence joins TRBV11-2 and TRBJ1-4; D is undetermined. In germline, CDR1 is SGHAT, CDR2 FQNNGV. The CDR3 loop spans 14 amino acids. V lost 5 bases, J lost 3 bases, and 10 bases lay in between. CDR3 DNA sequence: TGTGCCAGCAGCCCTGGGCCCGCTAATGAAAAACTGTTTTTT. Its translation: CASSPGPANEKLFF.

The CDR3 loop reads CASSRGTAGETQYF. The CDR3 region has the DNA TGTGCCAGCTCACGCGGGACTGCTGGGGAGACCCAGTACTTC. The J gene is TRBJ2-5, the V gene TRBV18, with D tentatively TRBD2 (6 bases). The CDR3 is 14 residues long. V lost 4 bases and J lost 5, with 14 bases in between. Germline loops: CDR1 KGHSH, CDR2 LQKENI.

This clone was seen once. The rearrangement uses TRBV29-1 and TRBJ2-1; 11 nucleotides agree with TRBD2. The CDR3 is 14 amino acids. The germline V gene encodes CDR1 SQVTM and CDR2 ANQGSEA. J was trimmed by 8 bases and V by 7 bases; bases with no gene match: 10. This chain's CDR3 is CSGALAGDSDEQFF. The CDR3 nucleotides read TGCAGCGGCGCACTAGCGGGAGATAGCGATGAGCAGTTCTTC.

The rearrangement uses TRBV7-9 and TRBJ1-6; D possibly corresponds to TRBD1 (6 bases). The CDR3 contains 15 residues. Germline loops: CDR1 SEHNR, CDR2 FQNEAQ (reference sequence). The germline V and J ends were trimmed by 1 base and 8 bases, with 12 bases remaining between them. The CDR3 region is CASSLGTANHSPLHF. In DNA, the CDR3 is TGTGCCAGCAGCTTAGGGACAGCGAACCATTCACCCCTCCACTTT.